Listed below are T cell receptor beta chains from one sample, sequenced in a study of immune heterogeneity within non-small cell lung tumors. Via MiXCR, TCRdb re-called the multiplex PCR reads, giving one row per CDR3 protein. This sample carries about 21,000 distinct CDR3 sequences, 25% to 30% of them seen once, and the ten largest clones take about 4.5%. The sequencing input was lung tumor tissue. These receptors came from a man aged 35-49 years with non-small cell lung cancer. Each CDR3 is given with its conserved first and last residue. Each record gives: V gene, clone size, J gene, D gene, CDR3 protein, CDR3 DNA. D genes are given only for firm matches. The size of a clone is reported for some rows only, either as once, few or many, or as a class for expanded clones.

v_gene: TRBV5-6; abundance: -; j_gene: TRBJ1-1; d_gene: -; CDR3aa: CASSLAFNPMNTEAFF; CDR3nt: TGTGCCAGCAGCTTGGCCTTTAACCCAATGAACACTGAAGCTTTCTTT
v_gene: TRBV6-5; abundance: few; j_gene: TRBJ1-1; d_gene: -; CDR3aa: CASSYKGFSTEAFF; CDR3nt: TGTGCCAGCAGTTACAAGGGGTTCAGCACTGAAGCTTTCTTT
v_gene: TRBV12-3/TRBV12-4; abundance: many; j_gene: TRBJ2-3; d_gene: -; CDR3aa: CASSLWTESTDTQYF; CDR3nt: TGTGCCAGCAGTTTATGGACGGAGAGCACAGATACGCAGTATTTT
v_gene: TRBV7-6; abundance: -; j_gene: TRBJ1-1; d_gene: -; CDR3aa: CASSGWDTNTEAFF; CDR3nt: TGTGCCAGCAGCGGATGGGACACGAACACTGAAGCTTTCTTT
v_gene: TRBV20-1; abundance: many; j_gene: TRBJ1-4; d_gene: -; CDR3aa: CSARGVSAATNEKLFF; CDR3nt: TGCAGTGCTAGGGGGGTCAGCGCGGCAACTAATGAAAAACTGTTTTTT
v_gene: TRBV14; abundance: many; j_gene: TRBJ2-1; d_gene: TRBD2; CDR3aa: CASSEGLAGNNEQFF; CDR3nt: TGTGCCAGCAGCGAGGGACTAGCGGGAAACAATGAGCAGTTCTTC
v_gene: TRBV24-1; abundance: many; j_gene: TRBJ1-1; d_gene: -; CDR3aa: CATSDLSGRAFF; CDR3nt: TGTGCCACCAGTGATTTGTCGGGACGAGCTTTCTTT
v_gene: TRBV6-1; abundance: medium-sized; j_gene: TRBJ2-2; d_gene: -; CDR3aa: CASDRGNTGELFF; CDR3nt: TGTGCCAGCGATCGGGGTAACACCGGGGAGCTGTTTTTT
v_gene: TRBV18; abundance: -; j_gene: TRBJ2-7; d_gene: -; CDR3aa: CASSTGTRTYKQYF; CDR3nt: TGTGCCAGCTCCACCGGGACGAGGACCTACAAGCAGTACTTC
v_gene: TRBV4-3; abundance: many; j_gene: TRBJ2-7; d_gene: -; CDR3aa: CASSQEHGPYEQYF; CDR3nt: TGCGCCAGCAGCCAAGAACACGGTCCATACGAGCAGTACTTC
v_gene: TRBV10-3; abundance: -; j_gene: TRBJ2-1; d_gene: TRBD2; CDR3aa: CAISKGLAGVNEQFF; CDR3nt: TGTGCCATCAGTAAGGGACTAGCGGGAGTTAATGAGCAGTTCTTC
v_gene: TRBV11-3; abundance: many; j_gene: TRBJ1-6; d_gene: -; CDR3aa: CASSLSYRSNSPLHF; CDR3nt: TGTGCCAGCAGCTTATCTTACCGGAGTAATTCACCCCTCCACTTT
v_gene: TRBV7-2; abundance: -; j_gene: TRBJ2-2; d_gene: -; CDR3aa: CASSIDQGGELFF; CDR3nt: TGTGCCAGCAGCATCGACCAGGGCGGGGAGCTGTTTTTT
v_gene: TRBV10-3; abundance: -; j_gene: TRBJ1-1; d_gene: TRBD1; CDR3aa: CAISEWAGGMTEAFF; CDR3nt: TGTGCCATCAGTGAGTGGGCAGGGGGCATGACTGAAGCTTTCTTT
v_gene: TRBV27; abundance: -; j_gene: TRBJ2-7; d_gene: TRBD1; CDR3aa: CASSFLHHRGPVYEQYF; CDR3nt: TGTGCCAGCAGTTTCCTACACCACAGGGGGCCAGTCTACGAGCAGTACTTC
v_gene: TRBV9; abundance: -; j_gene: TRBJ2-1; d_gene: -; CDR3aa: CASSVGGSAGEQFF; CDR3nt: TGTGCCAGCAGCGTAGGTGGCAGTGCGGGTGAGCAGTTCTTC
v_gene: TRBV5-1; abundance: medium-sized; j_gene: TRBJ1-1; d_gene: TRBD1; CDR3aa: CASSPKDRGLNTEAFF; CDR3nt: TGCGCCAGCAGCCCGAAGGACAGGGGGTTGAACACTGAAGCTTTCTTT
v_gene: TRBV5-6; abundance: few; j_gene: TRBJ1-2; d_gene: -; CDR3aa: CASGSGSYGYTF; CDR3nt: TGTGCCAGCGGCTCGGGGAGCTATGGCTACACCTTC
v_gene: TRBV5-5; abundance: -; j_gene: TRBJ2-1; d_gene: -; CDR3aa: CASSLRQGNNEQFF; CDR3nt: TGTGCCAGCAGCTTGAGGCAGGGGAACAATGAGCAGTTCTTC
v_gene: TRBV20-1; abundance: many; j_gene: TRBJ2-7; d_gene: TRBD2; CDR3aa: CSATPSGMGISEQYF; CDR3nt: TGCAGTGCTACACCTAGCGGGATGGGTATTTCCGAGCAGTACTTC
v_gene: TRBV5-4; abundance: -; j_gene: TRBJ2-1; d_gene: TRBD1; CDR3aa: CASSLMGQGASNEQFF; CDR3nt: TGTGCCAGCAGCTTGATGGGACAGGGGGCGTCAAATGAGCAGTTCTTC
v_gene: TRBV19; abundance: -; j_gene: TRBJ2-2; d_gene: -; CDR3aa: CASSPRTGTTGELFF; CDR3nt: TGTGCCAGTAGTCCGAGAACAGGTACCACCGGGGAGCTGTTTTTT